Presented here are 30 T cell receptor beta chains from one specimen sequenced in a study of cytomegalovirus exposure and HLA in healthy donors. With 60 Vbeta and 13 Jbeta primers, the PCR was carried out. Here immunoSEQ multiplex PCR was the method, and the copy in TCRdb shows in-frame clones only, minus some. The table has 150,000 to 170,000 clones, 80% seen once. The source material was PBMCs. These receptors came from a woman aged 40 to 55 in good health and CMV-seropositive.

This chain connects TRBV28 to TRBJ1-2; no definite D call. The V gene's germline CDR1 is MDHEN and CDR2 SYDVKM. This CDR3 contains 13 residues. Trimming pared 7 bases from V and 8 bases from J, leaving 17 bases between. CDR3 DNA sequence: TGTGCCAGCATTGGCAGTCCCATTCCGGGCTACACCTTC. Translating gives CASIGSPIPGYTF.

The genes are TRBV11-2 and TRBJ2-3; D is unclear. This CDR3 spans 14 amino acids. CDR1 SGHAT and CDR2 FQNNGV come from the germline V gene. Trimming took off 1 base at V and 1 base at J, with 6 bases between the two ends. The DNA of the CDR3 is TGTGCCAGCAGCTTAGGGCTTGGCACAGATACGCAGTATTTT. Amino acids: CASSLGLGTDTQYF.

This clone was detected only a few times. The chain has TRBV28 and TRBJ2-7, with 7 bases matching TRBD1. V lost 7 bases, J lost 2 bases, and 11 bases stayed unmatched. CDR3 length equals 15 residues. The germline V gene encodes CDR1 MDHEN and CDR2 SYDVKM. The CDR3 spells CASKTLGDSTYEQYF. The CDR3 nucleotides are TGTGCCAGCAAAACACTCGGGGACAGCACCTACGAGCAGTACTTC. The full variable domain, in which reference TRBV28 and TRBJ2-7 provide the parts outside the CDR3, is DVKVTQSSRYLVKRTGEKVFLECVQDMDHENMFWYRQDPGLGLRLIYFSYDVKMKEKGDIPEGYSVSREKKERFSLILESASTNQTSMYLCASKTLGDSTYEQYFGPGTRLTVT.

The V call is TRBV30, the J call TRBJ2-5; TRBD1 aligns across 8 bases. The end of the DNA is better explained by TRBJ2-7, so the J call may be wrong. The CDR3 sequence is 18 residues long. Germline V gene data show CDR1 as GTSNPN and CDR2 as SVGIG (reference sequence). CDR3 region: CAWSSGQELRWDSYEQYF. The CDR3 DNA reads TGTGCCTGGAGTTCGGGACAGGAACTTCGGTGGGACTCCTACGAGCAGTACTTC.

This chain connects TRBV2 to TRBJ1-5; perhaps TRBD1 as D (5 bases). The V end was cut by 2 bases, the J end by 3 bases, with 14 bases between. There are 16 residues in the CDR3. Germline CDR1 is SNHLY and CDR2 is FYNNEI. DNA of the CDR3: TGTGCCAGCAGTGAAATTTTAAGCAGGGCCAATCAGCCCCAGCATTTT. Amino acid sequence: CASSEILSRANQPQHF.

This chain uses TRBV29-1 with TRBJ2-3, with 14 bases lining up with TRBD2. Germline V lookup: CDR1 SQVTM, CDR2 ANQGSEA. The CDR3 has 13 amino acids. The trim removed 6 bases at V and 10 bases at J, leaving 6 bases unmatched. The CDR3 loop reads CSVSGLAGASQYF. In DNA form, the CDR3 reads TGCAGCGTATCGGGACTAGCGGGAGCATCGCAGTATTTT.

The rearrangement uses TRBV30 and TRBJ2-3; 13 positions agree with TRBD2. This CDR3 is 14 amino acids long. The V segment lost 6 bases and the J segment 4 bases; nucleotides outside the gene matches: 4. Germline V gives CDR1 GTSNPN, CDR2 SVGIG (reference sequence). The CDR3 bases are TGTGCCTGTCGGACTAGCGGGGGCCCAGATACGCAGTATTTT. It translates to CACRTSGGPDTQYF.

The chain joins TRBV7-3 to TRBJ2-2, with no clear D. Germline V gene data show CDR1 as SGHTA and CDR2 as FQGTGA. Deletions cut 5 bases from V and 5 bases from J, with 6 bases between. This CDR3 spans 12 amino acids. The CDR3 bases are TGTGCCAGCAGCCCGACTACCGGGGAGCTGTTTTTT. Residues: CASSPTTGELFF.

The CDR3 nucleotides are TGTGCCAGCAGCTCCCAACCGGGACTAGCGGTAACGAACACCGGGGAGCTGTTTTTT. Amino acids: CASSSQPGLAVTNTGELFF. The chain has TRBV7-3 and TRBJ2-2, with TRBD2 matching over 11 bases. Germline trimming cut 4 bases from V and 0 bases from J; bases unmatched to any gene: 10. Germline V gene data show CDR1 as SGHTA and CDR2 as FQGTGA. The CDR3 runs 19 residues. Using reference TRBV7-3 and TRBJ2-2 for the parts outside the CDR3, the full variable domain is GAGVSQTPSNKVTEKGKYVELRCDPISGHTALYWYRQSLGQGPEFLIYFQGTGAADDSGLPNDRFFAVRPEGSVSTLKIQRTERGDSAVYLCASSSQPGLAVTNTGELFFGEGSRLTVL.

About this clone itself: Within the sample, other DNA sequences also encode this same CDR3. The chain employs TRBV18 and TRBJ2-2, with D possibly being TRBD1 (6 bases). Trimming stripped 4 bases from V and 1 base from J, with 7 bases between. The CDR3 is made up of 14 amino acids. CDR1 is KGHSH, CDR2 LQKENI, per germline. The CDR3 sequence is CASSLQGNTGELFF. In DNA, the CDR3 is TGTGCCAGCTCACTACAGGGGAACACCGGGGAGCTGTTTTTT.

This chain links TRBV28 with TRBJ1-2; D gene unclear. Trimming shortened V by 6 bases and J by 4 bases, and 18 bases separated the two germline ends. The CDR3 runs 15 residues. CDR1 MDHEN and CDR2 SYDVKM come from the germline V gene. The CDR3 bases are TGTGCCAGCAGCACGCAGTTATTCTGGGCCTATGGCTACACCTTC. Protein sequence: CASSTQLFWAYGYTF.

This chain joins TRBV27 and TRBJ2-7; the D gene is possibly TRBD1 (5 bases). The CDR3 consists of 13 residues. The germline V gene encodes CDR1 MNHEY and CDR2 SMNVEV (reference sequence). Trimming cost V 4 bases and J 2 bases, with 9 bases left between them. The CDR3 region is CASSYRSTYEQYF. CDR3 bases: TGTGCCAGCAGTTACAGGAGTACCTACGAGCAGTACTTC.

This sequence joins TRBV7-9 and TRBJ1-2, with TRBD1 matching over 7 bases. V gave up 5 bases and J gave up 2 bases; unmatched junction bases: 8. Germline CDR1 is SEHNR and CDR2 is FQNEAQ (reference sequence). The CDR3 totals 15 residues. DNA of the CDR3: TGTGCCAGCAGCCCCGGCGACAGGGACAACTATGGCTACACCTTC. Its translation: CASSPGDRDNYGYTF.

This chain uses TRBV5-7 with TRBJ1-1; possible D gene TRBD1, 6 bases. TRBV5-7 is an open reading frame, and its role is uncertain. The V gene lost 3 bases and the J gene lost 5 bases, with 23 bases spanning the gap. The length of the CDR3 is 17 residues. For the CDR3, the DNA is TGTGCCAGCAGCTCCGACGGGGGGGGCGAGATGATTACTGAAGCTTTCTTT. This sequence encodes CASSSDGGGEMITEAFF.

In nucleotides, the CDR3 is TGTGCCAGCTCAACCATCCCAGGAAACTATGGCTACACCTTC. The encoded protein is CASSTIPGNYGYTF. The rearrangement joins TRBV7-9 to TRBJ1-2, with D unclear. This CDR3 spans 14 amino acids. V dropped 8 bases and J dropped 2 bases, with 15 bases sitting between them. Germline CDR1 SEHNR, CDR2 FQNEAQ (reference sequence).

This clone was observed a handful of times. The V call is TRBV19, the J call TRBJ1-3; possible D gene TRBD1, 6 bases. The CDR3 is 14 residues long. Per the germline V gene, CDR1 is LNHDA and CDR2 is SQIVND (reference sequence). Trimming took off 5 bases at V and 5 bases at J, with 13 bases between the two ends. Written as DNA, the CDR3 is TGTGCCAGTAGTCTCCGGGACAAAAGAAACACCATATATTTT. Residues: CASSLRDKRNTIYF.

The chain has TRBV5-1 and TRBJ2-1, with D possibly TRBD1 on 5 matching bases. The CDR3 has 15 amino acids. Germline CDR1 SGHRS, CDR2 YFSETQ. Trimming left V 4 bases short and J 8 bases short, with 19 bases between. The chain's CDR3 is CASSPRLLGLDEQFF. The CDR3 nucleotides read TGCGCCAGCAGCCCACGGCTACTGGGGCTGGATGAGCAGTTCTTC.

The chain recombines TRBV2 with TRBJ1-3; no firm D call. The CDR3 totals 14 residues. The V and J ends lost 6 bases and 1 base respectively, with 10 bases between them. The germline CDR1 and CDR2 sequences are SNHLY and FYNNEI. CDR3 bases: TGTGCCAGCAGGCGAGAGCAATCTGGAAACACCATATATTTT. As protein: CASRREQSGNTIYF.

This chain uses TRBV30 with TRBJ1-1; D perhaps matches TRBD1 (6 bases). The germline V gene has CDR1 GTSNPN and CDR2 SVGIG (reference sequence). Trimming cost V 3 bases and J 8 bases, with 10 bases left between them. CDR3 size: 11 residues. Here the CDR3 DNA reads TGTGCCTGGAGACAGGGTTCCGAAGCTTTCTTT. Amino acid sequence: CAWRQGSEAFF.

This rearrangement joins TRBV28 to TRBJ1-1, with TRBD1 identical over 10 bases. CDR1 is MDHEN and CDR2 is SYDVKM in the germline V gene. The CDR3 spans 13 residues. V trimming: 6 bases; J trimming: 10 bases; junction bases outside the gene matches: 8. Here the CDR3 DNA reads TGTGCCAGCAGCGAGACAGGGGGCTCCGGAGCTTTCTTT. Protein: CASSETGGSGAFF. Full variable domain (outside the CDR3, taken from reference TRBV28 and TRBJ1-1): DVKVTQSSRYLVKRTGEKVFLECVQDMDHENMFWYRQDPGLGLRLIYFSYDVKMKEKGDIPEGYSVSREKKERFSLILESASTNQTSMYLCASSETGGSGAFFGQGTRLTVV.

The chain uses TRBV9 and TRBJ2-1, with 10 positions matching TRBD2. CDR3 length: 15 amino acids. Germline CDR1 is SGDLS and CDR2 is YYNGEE. V trimming: 0 bases; J trimming: 7 bases; junction bases outside the gene matches: 4. The CDR3, as DNA: TGTGCCAGCAGCGTAGAAGCTAGCGGGAGAAATGAGCAGTTCTTC. Translation gives CASSVEASGRNEQFF.

This clone was seen just once. The gene calls are TRBV29-1 and TRBJ2-3; 7 nucleotides match TRBD2. V lost 4 bases and J lost 5; bases outside the gene matches: 9. CDR3 size: 14 residues. Germline V gene sequence: CDR1 SQVTM, CDR2 ANQGSEA. CDR3 sequence (DNA): TGCAGCGTTGTTGGCGGGGGAGTGGTAGATACGCAGTATTTT. It translates to CSVVGGGVVDTQYF.

This clone showed up just once. V and J are TRBV28 and TRBJ2-1; TRBD2 is a possible D gene (7 bases). The length of the CDR3 is 14 residues. Trimming left V 10 bases short and J 6 bases short, with 19 bases between. Germline CDR1 is MDHEN and CDR2 is SYDVKM. The CDR3 bases are TGTGCCACCCGTCGGTCGGGGGGCTTCAATGAGCAGTTCTTC. Amino acids: CATRRSGGFNEQFF.

This chain connects TRBV10-3 to TRBJ1-5; unclear D gene. Germline values: CDR1 ENHRY, CDR2 SYGVKD. With 2 bases removed from V and 10 bases from J, the gap between germline ends came to 18 bases. This CDR3 contains 15 residues. CDR3 in amino acids: CAISEVGGSGGPQHF. The CDR3 DNA reads TGTGCCATCAGTGAGGTCGGAGGGTCCGGCGGACCCCAGCATTTT.

The J gene is TRBJ2-4, the V gene TRBV19; 8 bases match TRBD1. The J segment lost 1 base and the V segment lost 3 bases, leaving 2 bases of the junction unmatched. This CDR3 comprises 15 residues. Per the germline V gene, CDR1 is LNHDA and CDR2 is SQIVND (reference sequence). This CDR3 is CASSMTGVAKNIQYF. For the CDR3, the DNA is TGTGCCAGTAGTATGACAGGGGTGGCCAAAAACATTCAGTACTTC.

The rearrangement uses TRBV18 and TRBJ2-1; 12 positions match TRBD2. This CDR3 has 17 residues. Germline-derived CDR1 and CDR2 are KGHSH and LQKENI. The V segment lost 2 bases and the J segment 3 bases; nucleotides outside the gene matches: 5. The chain's CDR3 is CASSPSLAGGVYNEQFF. The CDR3 bases are TGTGCCAGCTCACCATCCCTAGCGGGAGGGGTCTACAATGAGCAGTTCTTC.

This clone was recorded only once. The V gene is TRBV5-1, the J gene TRBJ2-2; D gene ambiguous. This CDR3 has 14 amino acids. V dropped 2 bases and J dropped 4 bases, with 9 bases sitting between them. Germline-derived CDR1 and CDR2 are SGHRS and YFSETQ. In nucleotides, the CDR3 is TGCGCCAGCAGCTTCTTGGTCAGCACCGGGGAGCTGTTTTTT. This gives the protein CASSFLVSTGELFF.

V usage is TRBV7-3 and J usage is TRBJ2-1; 9 bases map to TRBD2. This CDR3 spans 16 amino acids. V shed 5 bases, J shed 10 bases, and the junction held 15 bases outside the gene matches. Germline CDR1 SGHTA, CDR2 FQGTGA. CDR3 bases: TGTGCCAGCAGCCCCGGCGGGAAGGGGCTAGCGGGAGAGCAGTTCTTC. This gives the protein CASSPGGKGLAGEQFF.

The genes are TRBV6-5 and TRBJ1-1; TRBD1 matches at 8 bases. Germline V gives CDR1 MNHEY, CDR2 SVGAGI. CDR3 length: 13 residues. The ends lost 7 bases at V and 5 bases at J; junction bases unmatched: 6. CDR3 bases: TGTGCCAGCAAGACAGGGGTCGTGACTGAAGCTTTCTTT. Encoded protein: CASKTGVVTEAFF.

V gene TRBV30 combines with J gene TRBJ2-7; tentatively, D is TRBD1 (5 bases). Germline CDR1 GTSNPN, CDR2 SVGIG (reference sequence). CDR3 size: 16 residues. V lost 2 bases and J 4 bases, leaving 21 bases between the germline ends. CDR3 bases: TGTGCCTGGAGTCATACGACTCAGGGATGGGGATACGAGCAGTACTTC. Protein product: CAWSHTTQGWGYEQYF.